This entry concerns a single T cell receptor (beta chain). Its antigen is undetermined. This sample is drawn from a study of cytomegalovirus exposure and HLA in healthy donors. Whole-study results and caveats: Listed as cytomegalovirus-associated were 170 or so TCR beta chains. CMV antigen specificity of a few CMV-associated chains was confirmed in vitro. Most TCR sequences proved rare, with some public TCRs found in many donors.

The protocol was immunoSEQ multiplex PCR, while the TCRdb copy is restricted to in-frame clones and leaves out a portion. The sample carries about 120,000 clones, roughly 95% recorded once. The CDR3 has 14 amino acids. V trimming: 5 bases; J trimming: 6 bases; junction bases outside the gene matches: 10. Germline assignment: CDR1 SGHAT and CDR2 FQDESV (reference sequence). The donors were part of the validation cohort, which consisted of some 120 subjects and was separate from the first cohort of several hundred subjects. The TCR was taken from a man between 18 and 29 years old in good health and CMV-seronegative. Sequences were obtained from PBMCs. The rearrangement links TRBV11-1 to TRBJ2-7, with 7 positions matching TRBD1. The CDR3: CASSLGTAKGEQYF. The CDR3 DNA is TGTGCCAGCAGCCTCGGGACAGCGAAAGGCGAGCAGTACTTC.